A few counts support the clone carrying this T cell receptor beta chain. The antigen remains undetermined. Original data processing: Sequenced samples showed a median of approximately 96,000 TCRs each, with counts running from around 20,000 to 690,000. TCRdb re-called the RACE reads through MiXCR, storing one row per CDR3 protein. TCRdb, not the original authors, processed these V and J calls. Among 150,000 to 200,000 distinct CDR3 sequences listed, under 35% were seen once. Time point meaning: pre-sensitization, week 0. Treatment: therapeutic diphenylcyclopropenone sensitization with weekly scalp DPC. This sample was included in a study of human T cells and chemical hapten exposure. Study observations and caveats: Those TCRs sitting above 1 in 1000 frequency stayed the same with DPC sensitization. Controls formed significantly fewer large CDR3 similarity clusters than expanded TCRs did.

Sequenced here: whole blood, sampled in connection with sensitization to the hapten diphenylcyclopropenone (DPC). The TCR was taken from a woman aged 30 to 39 with alopecia areata. Some clones in this sample may be carry-over from other donors' samples.

CDR3 sequence reads: CASSQDLGGRADEQYF. DNA for the CDR3: TGCGCCAGCAGCCAAGACCTTGGCGGGAGGGCCGACGAGCAGTACTTC. The genes are TRBV4-3 and TRBJ2-7; TRBD2 matches 9 bases. V lost 0 bases to trimming and J lost 5 bases; unmatched junction nucleotides: 8. The germline gives CDR1 LGHNA, CDR2 YSLEER. The CDR3 is 16 amino acids.